These 7 T cell receptor beta chains were all obtained from the same sample, sequenced in a study of graft-versus-host responses after intestinal transplantation. Data came from immunoSEQ multiplex PCR; TCRdb stores just in-frame clones and leaves some out. The table shows 90,000 to 150,000 clones, with roughly 91% occurring only once. No antigen is known for these receptors. The source material was unstimulated CD4+ T cells sorted from spleen or lymph node cells, sampled before intestinal transplant. These receptors were obtained from a human donor who received an intestinal transplant.

The chain has TRBV30 and TRBJ2-5; 7 nucleotides line up with TRBD1. This CDR3 comprises 13 residues. V trimming: 5 bases; J trimming: 7 bases; junction bases outside the gene matches: 10. The germline V gene encodes CDR1 GTSNPN and CDR2 SVGIG (reference sequence). CDR3 nucleotide sequence: TGTGCCTGGGGACCCCGGGACAGAGGGACCCAGTACTTC. This translates into CAWGPRDRGTQYF.

The gene calls are TRBV11-2 and TRBJ2-2, with D perhaps matching TRBD1 (6 bases). V lost 6 bases to trimming and J lost 2 bases, with 10 bases between them. Per germline, CDR1 SGHAT and CDR2 FQNNGV. This CDR3 has 14 residues. In DNA form, the CDR3 reads TGTGCCAGCAGACGGGACACTAACACCGGGGAGCTGTTTTTT. Translation gives CASRRDTNTGELFF. Full variable domain (remainder filled in from reference TRBV11-2 and TRBJ2-2): EAGVAQSPRYKIIEKRQSVAFWCNPISGHATLYWYQQILGQGPKLLIQFQNNGVVDDSQLPKDRFSAERLKGVDSTLKIQPAKLEDSAVYLCASRRDTNTGELFFGEGSRLTVL.

This clone occurred a few times. The V and J genes are TRBV18 and TRBJ2-7, with 7 bases that match TRBD2. Looked up from germline, CDR1 is KGHSH and CDR2 is LQKENI. V dropped 5 bases and J dropped 3; count of bases not matched to a gene: 10. CDR3 length: 15 amino acids. CDR3 protein: CASSNLAESSYEQYF. CDR3 nucleotide sequence: TGTGCCAGCTCAAACCTAGCGGAGAGTAGCTACGAGCAGTACTTC.

The chain recombines TRBV27 with TRBJ1-2, with TRBD1 as a possible D gene (5 bases). This CDR3 is 16 amino acids long. The germline V gene has CDR1 MNHEY and CDR2 SMNVEV (reference sequence). V lost 5 bases, J lost 7 bases, and 23 bases lay in between. As DNA, the CDR3 is TGTGCCAGCAGTATTTCTCCAGGGACTGGAGGACTTGGCTACACCTTC. It encodes CASSISPGTGGLGYTF.

The V call is TRBV6-5, the J call TRBJ2-7; 9 bases are shared with TRBD2. V lost 0 bases to trimming and J lost 8 bases; unmatched junction nucleotides: 8. The germline gives CDR1 MNHEY, CDR2 SVGAGI. This CDR3 has 15 residues. In DNA, the CDR3 is TGTGCCAGCAGTTACTCGTCGGGACTAGCATTCCAGCAGTACTTC. Its protein is CASSYSSGLAFQQYF.

The chain is built from TRBV29-1 and TRBJ2-7; 9 bases map to TRBD1. V lost 3 bases and J lost 1; bases outside the gene matches: 4. Looked up from germline, CDR1 is SQVTM and CDR2 is ANQGSEA. The CDR3 sequence is 14 residues long. The chain's CDR3 is CSVEGQGRSYEQYF. CDR3 DNA: TGCAGCGTTGAGGGACAGGGACGATCCTACGAGCAGTACTTC.

The chain uses TRBV12-5 and TRBJ2-7; D gene uncertain. V lost 0 bases, J lost 3 bases, and 6 bases lay in between. The CDR3 sequence is 13 residues long. CDR1 and CDR2 from the germline V gene are LGHNT and FRNRAP. The CDR3 bases are TGTGCTAGTGGTTTGGTAGGCGGCTACGAGCAGTACTTC. Amino acid sequence: CASGLVGGYEQYF.